Listed below are T cell receptor beta chains from one sample, sequenced in a study of blood T cell repertoires in COVID-19. TCRdb keeps only in-frame clones here, not all; method: immunoSEQ multiplex PCR. The sample records approximately 230,000 clones, 70% to 90% being singletons. The source material was PBMCs or T cells enriched from blood (not recorded which). The receptor source for this set is a man aged 35-49 years who had recovered from COVID-19. Both conserved end residues are part of each CDR3. Each record gives: J gene, V gene, clone size, D gene, CDR3 protein, CDR3 DNA. The D gene is left open where the match is weak. Not all rows give a size; the values are once, few, many and, for expanded clones, a class.

TRBJ1-1	TRBV19	once	-	CASSIRKLNTEAFF	TGTGCCAGTAGTATCAGGAAGTTGAACACTGAAGCTTTCTTT
TRBJ1-2	TRBV5-1	once	TRBD1	CASSFRTGGDYGYTF	TGCGCCAGCAGCTTCCGGACAGGGGGAGACTATGGCTACACCTTC
TRBJ2-1	TRBV10-3	once	-	CAISESYSYNEQFF	TGTGCCATCAGTGAGTCCTACAGCTACAATGAGCAGTTCTTC
TRBJ2-7	TRBV5-1	-	TRBD1	CASSLRDRGQYLDSYEQYF	TGCGCCAGCAGCCTCCGGGACAGGGGCCAATACTTAGATTCCTACGAGCAGTACTTC
TRBJ1-6	TRBV5-8	-	-	CASSLDWGALINSPLHF	TGTGCCAGCAGCTTGGACTGGGGCGCACTTATAAATTCACCCCTCCACTTT
TRBJ1-2	TRBV7-9	-	-	CASSSTGPYGYTF	TGTGCCAGCAGCTCGACAGGCCCCTATGGCTACACCTTC
TRBJ1-3	TRBV10-3	-	TRBD1	CASHNRGKGGNTIYF	TGTGCCAGCCACAACAGGGGAAAGGGTGGAAACACCATATATTTT
TRBJ2-1	TRBV3-1/TRBV3-2	-	TRBD2	CASSYWTSGNNEQFF	TGTGCCAGCAGTTACTGGACTAGCGGGAACAATGAGCAGTTCTTC
TRBJ1-3	TRBV20-1	few	-	CSASPTGGGNTIYF	TGCAGTGCTAGTCCGACAGGAGGTGGAAACACCATATATTTT
TRBJ1-2	TRBV3-1/TRBV3-2	-	-	CASSQDLGSGWTF	TGTGCCAGCAGCCAAGATTTGGGGTCAGGGTGGACCTTC
TRBJ2-1	TRBV6-5	-	-	CASRQMAYNEQFF	TGTGCCAGCAGACAGATGGCCTACAATGAGCAGTTCTTC
TRBJ2-1	TRBV24-1	few	-	CATSDPKTGSEQFF	TGTGCCACCAGTGACCCAAAAACAGGCAGTGAGCAGTTCTTC
TRBJ2-1	TRBV29-1	few	-	CSVRLPADEQFF	TGCAGCGTTCGACTGCCGGCGGATGAGCAGTTCTTC